This T cell receptor beta chain was sequenced during a study of T cell repertoires in cytomegalovirus infection. Study at large: CMV infection together with matching HLA type was indicated by public TCR beta signatures. Study-level results: Frequencies of public TCR beta families were cumulated, and this identified carriers of CMV plus the relevant HLA. The ex vivo response showed dominance by HLA-C-restricted CMV-specific TCR beta clonotypes.

There are a few counts of this clonotype. Its antigen remains unidentified. Trimming pared 6 bases from V and 1 base from J, leaving 12 bases between. The CDR3 consists of 13 residues. Germline V gene lookup returns CDR1 DFQATT and CDR2 SNEGSKA (reference sequence). TCRdb analysed the reads with MiXCR anew, one entry per CDR3 protein. This sample has about 530,000 distinct CDR3 sequences, with more than 20% found just once. The sequencing input was PBMCs. The chain is built from TRBV20-1 and TRBJ2-5; maybe TRBD1 (6 bases). The sequence was collected from a human donor in good health (CMV status not recorded). Some clones in this sample may be carry-over from other donors' samples. The CDR3 spells CSAMMDSQETQYF. CDR3 DNA sequence: TGCAGTGCCATGATGGACAGCCAAGAGACCCAGTACTTC.